This TCR beta chain comes out of a study of CD8+ T cells in alopecia areata. Study details: In an open-label trial, patients got 5 to 10 mg tofacitinib twice daily.

A few counts support this clone. Germline loops: CDR1 MNHNS, CDR2 SASEGT. CDR3 size: 15 residues. With 6 bases removed from V and 0 bases from J, the gap between germline ends came to 12 bases. RNA was isolated and reverse transcribed to cDNA, the sequencing template. Libraries were prepared by immunoSEQ multiplex PCR; TCRdb keeps only in-frame clonotypes and omits some of them. The profile shows 200,000 or so clones, over 45% of them singletons. Treatment given: oral pan-JAK inhibitor, 5-10 mg twice daily. Those with alopecia areata gave lesional scalp punch biopsies and peripheral blood. The sequences come from CD4+ T cells sorted from blood, collected at week 24, from a patient treated with tofacitinib. The sequence came from a human donor with alopecia areata. V gene TRBV6-1 combines with J gene TRBJ1-5; no clear D. For the CDR3, the DNA is TGTGCCAGCAGGGATGCCAGGAATAGCAATCAGCCCCAGCATTTT. This codes for CASRDARNSNQPQHF.